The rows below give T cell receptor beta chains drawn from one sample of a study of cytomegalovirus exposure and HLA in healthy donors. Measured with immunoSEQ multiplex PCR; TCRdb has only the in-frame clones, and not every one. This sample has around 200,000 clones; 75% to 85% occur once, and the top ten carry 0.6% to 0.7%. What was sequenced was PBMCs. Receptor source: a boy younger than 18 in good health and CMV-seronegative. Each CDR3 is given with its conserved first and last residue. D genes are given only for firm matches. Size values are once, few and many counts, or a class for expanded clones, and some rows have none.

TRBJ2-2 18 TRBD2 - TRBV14 TGTGCCACCAGTGAGGGACTAGCGGGAGTCGGGTTCACCGGGGAGCTGTTTTTT CATSEGLAGVGFTGELFF
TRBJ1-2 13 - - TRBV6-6 TGTGCCAGCATTCCTTGGGGGCTCTCGGGCTACACCTTC CASIPWGLSGYTF
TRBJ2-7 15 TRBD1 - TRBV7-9 TGTGCCAGCAGCTTAGTCGGGGGACAGGGCTACGAGCAGTACTTC CASSLVGGQGYEQYF
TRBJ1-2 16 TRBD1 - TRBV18 TGTGCCAGCTCTCCGGATAAGGACAGGAGTAACTATGGCTACACCTTC CASSPDKDRSNYGYTF
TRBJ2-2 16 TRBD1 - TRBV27 TGTGCCAGCAGTTTACCTGGACAGGGGGCGGCCGGGGAGCTGTTTTTT CASSLPGQGAAGELFF
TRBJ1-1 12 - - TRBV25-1 TGTGCCAGCAAGGACAGGAACACTGAAGCTTTCTTT CASKDRNTEAFF
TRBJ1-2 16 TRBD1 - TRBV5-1 TGCGCCAGCAGCTTAGATCCGGGACAGGGGGCCTATGGCTACACCTTC CASSLDPGQGAYGYTF
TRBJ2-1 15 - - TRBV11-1 TGTGCCAGCAGCCGAACCCACGGTTCCTACAATGAGCAGTTCTTC CASSRTHGSYNEQFF
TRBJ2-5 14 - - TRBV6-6 TGTGCCAGCAGTTATGGGGGGAGCCAAGAGACCCAGTACTTC CASSYGGSQETQYF
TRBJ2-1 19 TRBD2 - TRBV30 TGTGCCTGGAGTGTAATGGTGGGACTAGCCTCGGGAAGGGGGGATGAGCAGTTCTTC CAWSVMVGLASGRGDEQFF
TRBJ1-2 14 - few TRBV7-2 TGTGCCAGCAGCTTAGGTGGGGGGAACTATGGCTACACCTTC CASSLGGGNYGYTF
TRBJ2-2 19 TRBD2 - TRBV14 TGTGCCAGCAGCCAAGAGACGAGGAGAGGACTAGCCAACACCGGGGAGCTGTTTTTT CASSQETRRGLANTGELFF
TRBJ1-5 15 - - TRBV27 TGTGCCAGCAGTTTCGTGGGGGACATTAATCAGCCCCAGCATTTT CASSFVGDINQPQHF
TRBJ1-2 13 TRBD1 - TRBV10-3 TGTGCCATCAGCGCCGGGACAGGGGTTGGCTACACCTTC CAISAGTGVGYTF
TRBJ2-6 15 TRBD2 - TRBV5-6 TGTGCCAGCAGCTTAGCGGGGACTGGGGCCAACGTCCTGACTTTC CASSLAGTGANVLTF
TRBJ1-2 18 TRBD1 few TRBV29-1 TGCAGCGTTGATCAGGGGGGTTTCGGGGGATGGACTAACTATGGCTACACCTTC CSVDQGGFGGWTNYGYTF
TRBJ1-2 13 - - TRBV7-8 TGTGCCAGCAGCTTAGCGCCAGGGTGGGGCTACACCTTC CASSLAPGWGYTF
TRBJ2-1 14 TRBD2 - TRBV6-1 TGTGCCAGCAGTGAACGGACTAGCGGTAATGAGCAGTTCTTC CASSERTSGNEQFF
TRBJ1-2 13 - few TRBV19 TGTGCCAGTAGGATGGACATCTACTATGGCTACACCTTC CASRMDIYYGYTF
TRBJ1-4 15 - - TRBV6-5 TGTGCCAGCAGTTACTCGAAACTCCCGGAGGGGAAACTGTTTTTT CASSYSKLPEGKLFF
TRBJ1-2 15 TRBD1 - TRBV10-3 TGTGCCATCAGATATGATTCAGGGGGTAACTATGGCTACACCTTC CAIRYDSGGNYGYTF
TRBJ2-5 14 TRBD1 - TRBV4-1 TGCGCCAGCAGCCAGGGGACAGGGGTAGAGACCCAGTACTTC CASSQGTGVETQYF
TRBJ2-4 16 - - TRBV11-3 TGTGCCAGCAGCACCAGACAGCCTTTGCCCAAAAACATTCAGTACTTC CASSTRQPLPKNIQYF
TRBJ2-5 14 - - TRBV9 TGTGCCAGCAGCTCCGACAGGCCGGGGGAGACCCAGTACTTC CASSSDRPGETQYF
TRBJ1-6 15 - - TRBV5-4 TGTGCCAGCAGCTTGGGACAGGCTTATAATTCACCCCTCCACTTT CASSLGQAYNSPLHF
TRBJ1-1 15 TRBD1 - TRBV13 TGTGCCAGCAGCTGGGGGGGACAGGGGGTTACTGAAGCTTTCTTT CASSWGGQGVTEAFF
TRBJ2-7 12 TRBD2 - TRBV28 TGTGCCAGCAGCTGGGGACTAGCGGGCCCCCGCTTC CASSWGLAGPRF
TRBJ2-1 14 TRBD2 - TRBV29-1 TGCAGCGTTATCCTAGCGGGGCACTACAATGAGCAGTTCTTC CSVILAGHYNEQFF
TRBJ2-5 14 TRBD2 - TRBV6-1 TGTGCCAGCAGTGGCGGGGGTTCGGGGGAGACCCAGTACTTC CASSGGGSGETQYF
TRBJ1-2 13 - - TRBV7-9 TGTGCCAGCCAACCACGGGGGGACTATGGCTACACCTTC CASQPRGDYGYTF
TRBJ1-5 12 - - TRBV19 TGTGCGGTAGACGGCGGCTCGGGGCCCCAGCATTTT CAVDGGSGPQHF
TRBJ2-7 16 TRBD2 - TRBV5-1 TGCGCCAGCAGCTTGGACTCTCTAGCGGGAGGGCGCGAGCAGTACTTC CASSLDSLAGGREQYF
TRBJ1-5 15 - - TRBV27 TGTGCCAGCAGTTCTGCCGTAGGCGGGAATCAGCCCCAGCATTTT CASSSAVGGNQPQHF
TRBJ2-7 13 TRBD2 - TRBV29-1 TGCAGCGTTGATGGAGCGGGAGACTACGAGCAGTACTTC CSVDGAGDYEQYF
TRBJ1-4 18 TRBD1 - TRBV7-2 TGTGCCAGCAGCTTAAGGGCAGGGGGTACCGCCTCTAATGAAAAACTGTTTTTT CASSLRAGGTASNEKLFF
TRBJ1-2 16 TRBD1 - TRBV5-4 TGTGCCAGCAGCTTGTCTATAGGGGGCGCGGACTATGGCTACACCTTC CASSLSIGGADYGYTF
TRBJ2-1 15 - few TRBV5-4 TGTGCCAGCAGTGGGCGGGACAGAGCTGAGGGTGAGCAGTTCTTC CASSGRDRAEGEQFF
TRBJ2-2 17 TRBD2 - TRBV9 TGTGCCAGCAGCGTGGCACTAGCGGGGGTAAACACCGGGGAGCTGTTTTTT CASSVALAGVNTGELFF
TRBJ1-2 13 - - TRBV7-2 TGTGCCAGCAGCCAGACAGACATAAGTGGCTACACCTTC CASSQTDISGYTF
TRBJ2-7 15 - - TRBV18 TGTGCCAGCTCACGTTTAAAAGACAGCTCCTACGAGCAGTACTTC CASSRLKDSSYEQYF
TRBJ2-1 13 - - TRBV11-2 TGTGCCAGCAGCTTAGCGGGAGTCGATGAGCAGTTCTTC CASSLAGVDEQFF
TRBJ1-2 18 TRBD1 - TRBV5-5 TGTGCCAGCAGCCGACTCCTCTGGGGACAGGGGGCTTTTGAGGGCTACACCTTC CASSRLLWGQGAFEGYTF
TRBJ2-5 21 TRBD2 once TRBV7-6 TGTGCCAGCAGCTTAACCTGGGGGAGGACTAGCGGGGGGGCTCGTCAAGAGACCCAGTACTTC CASSLTWGRTSGGARQETQYF